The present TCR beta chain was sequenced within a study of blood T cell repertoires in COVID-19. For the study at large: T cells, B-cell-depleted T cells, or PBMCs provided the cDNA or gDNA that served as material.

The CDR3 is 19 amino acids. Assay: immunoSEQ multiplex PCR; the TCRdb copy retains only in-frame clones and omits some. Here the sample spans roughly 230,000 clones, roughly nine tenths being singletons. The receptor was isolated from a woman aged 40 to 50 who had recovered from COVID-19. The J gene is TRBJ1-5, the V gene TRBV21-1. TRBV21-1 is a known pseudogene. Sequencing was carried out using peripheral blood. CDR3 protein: CASSKKTETRGISNQPQHF. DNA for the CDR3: TGTGCCAGCAGCAAAAAAACCGAAACTCGGGGAATTAGCAATCAGCCCCAGCATTTT.